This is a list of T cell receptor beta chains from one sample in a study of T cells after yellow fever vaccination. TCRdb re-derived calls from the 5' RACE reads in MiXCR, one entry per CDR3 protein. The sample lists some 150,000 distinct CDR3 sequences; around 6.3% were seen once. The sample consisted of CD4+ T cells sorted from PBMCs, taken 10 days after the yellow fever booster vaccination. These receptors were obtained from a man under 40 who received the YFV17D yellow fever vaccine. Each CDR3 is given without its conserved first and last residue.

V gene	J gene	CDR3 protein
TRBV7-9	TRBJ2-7	ASSPTPYEQY
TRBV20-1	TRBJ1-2	SATPSRPESYGYT
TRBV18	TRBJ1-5	ASSPGKGNQPQH
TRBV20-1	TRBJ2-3	SARMTSGTDTQY
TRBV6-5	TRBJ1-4	ASSYSQGSHEKLF
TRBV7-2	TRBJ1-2	ASSSAYGYT
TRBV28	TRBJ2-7	ASSFLGYEQY
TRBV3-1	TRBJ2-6	ASSRRGSGANVLT
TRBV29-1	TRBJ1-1	SVVRGGVNTEAF
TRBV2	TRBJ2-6	ASSGGYSGANVLT
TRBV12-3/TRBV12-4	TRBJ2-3	ASSYSQPDTQY
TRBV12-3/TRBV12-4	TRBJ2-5	ASSLLHSQETQY
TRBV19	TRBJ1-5	ASSMKNSNQPQH
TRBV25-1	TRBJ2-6	ASSEGIVGANVLT
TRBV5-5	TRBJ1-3	ASSLGTGSSGNTIY
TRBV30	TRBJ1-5	AWSQRVSNQPQH
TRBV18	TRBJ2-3	ASSHRETTDTQY
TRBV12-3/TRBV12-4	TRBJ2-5	ASSLVSLETQY
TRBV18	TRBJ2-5	ASSGTTETQY
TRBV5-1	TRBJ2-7	ASSLGEGAPGYEQY
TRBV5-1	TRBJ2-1	ASSSSVEQF
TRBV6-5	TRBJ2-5	ASSLRWTGETQY
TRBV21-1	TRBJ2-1	ASQPSGEKNEQF
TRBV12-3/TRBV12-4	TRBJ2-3	ASTPGSTDTQY
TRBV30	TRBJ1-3	AWSVLRHRGSGNTIY